The 15 T cell receptor beta chains presented below share a single source sample, sequenced in a study of blood T cell repertoires in COVID-19. TCRdb's copy holds only in-frame clones and misses some; the assay was immunoSEQ multiplex PCR. The table includes approximately 300,000 clones, 87% detected once. The sample was PBMCs or T cells enriched from blood (not recorded which). These receptors came from a woman aged 25 to 39 who had recovered from COVID-19.

The V and J genes are TRBV19 and TRBJ1-1, with 7 nucleotides matching TRBD1. This CDR3 has 15 amino acids. Germline V gene lookup returns CDR1 LNHDA and CDR2 SQIVND (reference sequence). Losses at the gene ends were 4 bases for V and 4 bases for J; bases not matched to a gene: 9. Here the CDR3 DNA reads TGTGCCAGTAGTAAAGAAACAGGGGTATTCACTGAAGCTTTCTTT. This codes for CASSKETGVFTEAFF.

This sequence joins TRBV25-1 and TRBJ1-1; the D is unclear. Germline V gene sequence: CDR1 MGHDK, CDR2 SYGVNS. This CDR3 has 14 residues. The V and J ends lost 3 bases and 12 bases respectively, with 20 bases between them. CDR3 residues: CASSDSRTGRRSFF. CDR3 nucleotide sequence: TGTGCCAGCAGTGATTCCCGCACCGGGAGGCGGTCTTTCTTT.

A single count supports this clone. This chain's CDR3 is CASSLGRDSPGYTF. The CDR3 nucleotides are TGTGCCAGCAGCTTAGGTAGGGACAGCCCTGGCTACACCTTC. The V call is TRBV7-9, the J call TRBJ1-2; TRBD1 matches at 7 bases. The V gene end was trimmed by 1 base and the J gene end by 7 bases; junction bases not matched to a gene: 6. This CDR3 is 14 amino acids long. Germline values: CDR1 SEHNR, CDR2 FQNEAQ (reference sequence).

This chain uses TRBV20-1 with TRBJ2-3; D not certain. Deletions cut 3 bases from V and 6 bases from J, with 16 bases between. Germline CDR1 is DFQATT and CDR2 is SNEGSKA (reference sequence). The CDR3 has 14 amino acids. CDR3 sequence reads: CSASVVGPTDTQYF. The CDR3 coding sequence is TGCAGTGCTAGTGTTGTTGGCCCCACGGATACGCAGTATTTT.

The chain uses TRBV4-1 and TRBJ2-7, with TRBD2 as a possible D gene (7 bases). This CDR3 comprises 16 residues. The germline CDR1 and CDR2 sequences are MGHRA and YSYEKL. CDR3 bases: TGCCCCCCCAGCCAAGGGGGGGGGACACGACCCTACGAGCAGTACTTC. Translated: CPPSQGGGTRPYEQYF.

The chain uses TRBV19 and TRBJ2-7, with no clear D. From germline, CDR1 is LNHDA and CDR2 SQIVND (reference sequence). Trimming cost V 3 bases and J 0 bases, with 6 bases left between them. The CDR3 runs to 13 residues. DNA for the CDR3: TGTGCCAGTAGTATGAGCATCTCCTACGAGCAGTACTTC. Its translation: CASSMSISYEQYF.

V usage is TRBV7-9 and J usage is TRBJ2-2; D call uncertain. This CDR3 has 11 amino acids. CDR1 SEHNR and CDR2 FQNEAQ come from the germline V gene (reference sequence). V gave up 1 base and J gave up 9 bases, with 3 bases separating them. CDR3 DNA: TGTGCCAGCAGCTTAGTATGGGAGCTGTTTTTT. As protein: CASSLVWELFF.

This chain uses TRBV12-3 or TRBV12-4 with TRBJ1-1; 8 nucleotides agree with TRBD1. The CDR3 spans 12 residues. The V gene end was trimmed by 4 bases and the J gene end by 7 bases; junction bases not matched to a gene: 2. CDR3 in amino acids: CASSSGTGEAFF. Written as DNA, the CDR3 is TGTGCCAGCAGTTCCGGGACAGGTGAAGCTTTCTTT.

V gene TRBV5-1 combines with J gene TRBJ1-1; D is unclear. V was cut by 0 bases and J by 10 bases, with 22 bases left in between. The CDR3 runs to 16 residues. CDR1 is SGHRS, CDR2 YFSETQ, per germline. This CDR3 is CASSLAGGIRSSVAFF. The CDR3 DNA follows: TGCGCCAGCAGCTTGGCCGGAGGGATTCGTTCTAGTGTAGCTTTCTTT.

The rearrangement joins TRBV11-1 to TRBJ2-1; 9 positions agree with TRBD2. Germline loops: CDR1 SGHAT, CDR2 FQDESV (reference sequence). The ends lost 5 bases at V and 14 bases at J; junction bases unmatched: 13. This CDR3 region has 14 residues. Here the CDR3 DNA reads TGTGCCAGCAGCCTGGAGGATCGGCCTAGCGGGAAGTTCTTC. Residues: CASSLEDRPSGKFF. Full variable domain (remainder filled in from reference TRBV11-1 and TRBJ2-1): EAEVAQSPRYKITEKSQAVAFWCDPISGHATLYWYRQILGQGPELLVQFQDESVVDDSQLPKDRFSAERLKGVDSTLKIQPAELGDSAMYLCASSLEDRPSGKFFGPGTRLTVL.

The chain is built from TRBV21-1 and TRBJ1-2. TRBV21-1 is a recognized pseudogene. CDR3 size: 16 residues. CDR3 sequence (DNA): TGTGCCAGCAGCAGGGGGGGCCGACTTAAGAACTATGGCTACACCTTC. Amino acid sequence: CASSRGGRLKNYGYTF.

The chain couples TRBV7-3 to TRBJ1-1; TRBD1 matches at 10 bases. The germline V gene has CDR1 SGHTA and CDR2 FQGTGA. The CDR3 has 16 amino acids. The trim removed 2 bases at V and 2 bases at J, leaving 5 bases unmatched. The CDR3 region is CASSLGDRGLNTEAFF. The CDR3 coding sequence is TGTGCCAGCAGCTTAGGGGACAGGGGACTCAACACTGAAGCTTTCTTT.

The chain recombines TRBV3-1 (or the pseudogene TRBV3-2) with TRBJ2-7, with D perhaps TRBD1 (5 bases). This CDR3 contains 15 residues. V lost 0 bases to trimming and J lost 3 bases, with 12 bases between them. The germline V gene has CDR1 LGHDT and CDR2 YNNKEL (reference sequence). This chain's CDR3 is CASSQDNRWGYEQYF. The CDR3 region has the DNA TGTGCCAGCAGCCAAGATAACAGGTGGGGCTACGAGCAGTACTTC.

In its sample, this clone was seen once. The gene calls are TRBV3-1 (or the pseudogene TRBV3-2) and TRBJ2-7; 8 bases match TRBD1. The J segment lost 4 bases and the V segment lost 4 bases, leaving 9 bases of the junction unmatched. The CDR3 is 15 residues long. Germline assignment: CDR1 LGHDT and CDR2 YNNKEL (reference sequence). This CDR3 is CASSLGQGQGYEQYF. CDR3 nucleotides: TGTGCCAGCAGCCTTGGACAGGGCCAAGGATACGAGCAGTACTTC.

The chain couples TRBV5-6 to TRBJ2-7; D is undetermined. This CDR3 spans 12 amino acids. Trimming pared 1 base from V and 5 bases from J, leaving 7 bases between. Germline lookup yields CDR1 SGHDT and CDR2 YYEEEE. The CDR3 sequence: CASSLLMNEQYF. The CDR3 nucleotides are TGTGCCAGCAGCTTGCTAATGAACGAGCAGTACTTC.